This T cell receptor beta chain was sequenced in a study of T-cell reconstitution after alpha-beta-depleted transplantation in children. Regarding this clonotype: Antigen: not known.

Unmatched junction bases numbered 5, after V lost 4 bases and J lost 4 bases. The CDR3 runs to 15 residues. Germline CDR1 is SGHDN and CDR2 is FVKESK. Study-wide findings and caveats: As was reported, about two months after transplant, alpha-beta T cells came from several hundred expanded graft clones. High day-60 TCRbeta diversity in some patients came from surviving recipient T cells and thymic progenitors. A year post-transplant, T-cell counts and diversity derived mostly from newly produced T cells.

TCRbeta library preparation incorporated unique molecular identifiers. TCRdb re-analysed the PCR reads in MiXCR, keeping a single row per CDR3 protein. Among fewer than 85,000 distinct CDR3 sequences listed, roughly an eighth were seen once. This chain links TRBV14 with TRBJ2-1; TRBD2 matches at 9 bases. This receptor was identified in a male patient between 2 and 10 years old who had a stem cell transplant for acute lymphoblastic leukemia, so the T cells may come from the graft donor. The material was PBMCs, mostly from graft donor cells, obtained 180 days after TCRalphabeta/CD19-depleted stem cell transplant. The CDR3 DNA reads as TGTGCCAGCAGCCCGCGCGGGGGGGGTTACAATGAGCAGTTCTTC. Its protein is CASSPRGGGYNEQFF. The whole variable domain, filled in from reference TRBV14 and TRBJ2-1, reads EAGVTQFPSHSVIEKGQTVTLRCDPISGHDNLYWYRRVMGKEIKFLLHFVKESKQDESGMPNNRFLAERTGGTYSTLKVQPAELEDSGVYFCASSPRGGGYNEQFFGPGTRLTVL.